The following is a T cell receptor (beta chain) sequence with its context. Germline values: CDR1 LGHDT, CDR2 YNNKEL (reference sequence). J was trimmed by 8 bases and V by 1 base; bases with no gene match: 8. The CDR3 contains 15 residues. These data belong to a study of blood T cell repertoires in COVID-19. Study details: From the United States, Italy and Spain came samples of acute and convalescent COVID-19. From T cells, B-cell-depleted T cells, or PBMCs came the material, which was cDNA or gDNA.

The assay was immunoSEQ multiplex PCR, and TCRdb's table has in-frame clones only and misses some. The table includes about 180,000 clones, 70% to 85% detected once. The sample comprised peripheral blood. The clonotype was recovered from a woman older than 75 with acute or convalescent COVID-19. The V call is TRBV3-1 (or the pseudogene TRBV3-2), the J call TRBJ1-2, with 9 bases that match TRBD1. DNA for the CDR3: TGTGCCAGCAGCCAAGTCCTGGGACAGGGATCCGGCTACACCTTC. This gives the protein CASSQVLGQGSGYTF.